The rows below give T cell receptor beta chains drawn from one sample of a study of blood T cell repertoires in COVID-19. Libraries were prepared by immunoSEQ multiplex PCR; TCRdb keeps only in-frame clonotypes and omits some of them. The sample lists 85,000 to 95,000 clones, 86% occurring once. Material: peripheral blood. The receptors shown here come from a human donor in a cohort sampled during active COVID-19. Each CDR3 is given with its conserved first and last residue. A D gene is named only where the DNA matches it firmly. The listing skips clone size in some rows; elsewhere it reads once, few, many or a size class.

clone_size: .
v_call: TRBV5-4
d_call: TRBD1
cdr3_length: 14
j_call: TRBJ2-2
cdr3_nt: TGTGCCAGCAGTGGGACAGCGAACACCGGGGAGCTGTTTTTT
cdr3_aa: CASSGTANTGELFF

clone_size: .
v_call: TRBV10-3
d_call: .
cdr3_length: 18
j_call: TRBJ1-5
cdr3_nt: TGTGCCATCAGTGAGTCGATTCTCCCCGAGGCAGAAAATCAGCCCCAGCATTTT
cdr3_aa: CAISESILPEAENQPQHF

clone_size: .
v_call: TRBV19
d_call: TRBD1
cdr3_length: 17
j_call: TRBJ1-3
cdr3_nt: TGTGCCAGTAGTAAGCCACTACCGGGACAGGGAGGAAACACCATATATTTT
cdr3_aa: CASSKPLPGQGGNTIYF

clone_size: few
v_call: TRBV2
d_call: .
cdr3_length: 15
j_call: TRBJ2-1
cdr3_nt: TGTGCCAGCAGTGAGAAGTACGGCCAGGGGGGTGAGCAGTTCTTC
cdr3_aa: CASSEKYGQGGEQFF

clone_size: few
v_call: TRBV7-2
d_call: TRBD2
cdr3_length: 15
j_call: TRBJ2-7
cdr3_nt: TGTGCCAGCAGCTTAGAACTAGCGGGAGTGGGCGAGCAGTACTTC
cdr3_aa: CASSLELAGVGEQYF

clone_size: .
v_call: TRBV7-7
d_call: TRBD2
cdr3_length: 18
j_call: TRBJ2-1
cdr3_nt: TGTGCCAGCAGCTTTACAGGGGCCCGGACTAGCGGGAGGAATGAGCAGTTCTTC
cdr3_aa: CASSFTGARTSGRNEQFF

clone_size: once
v_call: TRBV1
d_call: .
cdr3_length: 16
j_call: TRBJ2-1
cdr3_nt: TGCACCAGCAGCCGAGCCCTAAACTACTCTACGAATGAGCAGTTCTTC
cdr3_aa: CTSSRALNYSTNEQFF

clone_size: .
v_call: TRBV27
d_call: .
cdr3_length: 15
j_call: TRBJ1-6
cdr3_nt: TGTGCCAGCAGTCCCGGAGCGCCTAGTGATTCACCCCTCCACTTT
cdr3_aa: CASSPGAPSDSPLHF

clone_size: .
v_call: TRBV7-5
d_call: .
cdr3_length: 15
j_call: TRBJ2-7
cdr3_nt: TGTGCCAGAAGCTTAGTCTGGGGGCCGGACTACGAGCAGTACTTC
cdr3_aa: CARSLVWGPDYEQYF

clone_size: .
v_call: TRBV6-2/TRBV6-3
d_call: TRBD1
cdr3_length: 16
j_call: TRBJ2-3
cdr3_nt: TGTGCCAGCAGCCATCGGACAGGGATGCTCACAGATACGCAGTATTTT
cdr3_aa: CASSHRTGMLTDTQYF

clone_size: .
v_call: TRBV10-2
d_call: .
cdr3_length: 15
j_call: TRBJ2-3
cdr3_nt: TGCGCCAGCATACAGGGCAACCCTAGCACAGATACGCAGTATTTT
cdr3_aa: CASIQGNPSTDTQYF

clone_size: .
v_call: TRBV11-3
d_call: .
cdr3_length: 15
j_call: TRBJ2-1
cdr3_nt: TGTGCCAGCAGCTCGCCCAGAAGCTCCTACAATGAGCAGTTCTTC
cdr3_aa: CASSSPRSSYNEQFF

clone_size: .
v_call: TRBV28
d_call: TRBD1
cdr3_length: 15
j_call: TRBJ1-5
cdr3_nt: TGTGCCAGCAGTCCCGGACCAGGGGGTAGGAAGCCCCAGCATTTT
cdr3_aa: CASSPGPGGRKPQHF

clone_size: once
v_call: TRBV5-6
d_call: TRBD1
cdr3_length: 14
j_call: TRBJ1-2
cdr3_nt: TGTGCCAGCAGCTCCAGTGACAGGGACTATGGCTACACCTTC
cdr3_aa: CASSSSDRDYGYTF

clone_size: .
v_call: TRBV19
d_call: .
cdr3_length: 14
j_call: TRBJ1-2
cdr3_nt: TGTGCCAGTAGTAATAGGGGTTTGGACTATGGCTACACCTTC
cdr3_aa: CASSNRGLDYGYTF

clone_size: .
v_call: TRBV7-9
d_call: .
cdr3_length: 14
j_call: TRBJ1-2
cdr3_nt: TGTGCCAGCAGCTTATCCTCGGCTAACTATGGCTACACCTTC
cdr3_aa: CASSLSSANYGYTF